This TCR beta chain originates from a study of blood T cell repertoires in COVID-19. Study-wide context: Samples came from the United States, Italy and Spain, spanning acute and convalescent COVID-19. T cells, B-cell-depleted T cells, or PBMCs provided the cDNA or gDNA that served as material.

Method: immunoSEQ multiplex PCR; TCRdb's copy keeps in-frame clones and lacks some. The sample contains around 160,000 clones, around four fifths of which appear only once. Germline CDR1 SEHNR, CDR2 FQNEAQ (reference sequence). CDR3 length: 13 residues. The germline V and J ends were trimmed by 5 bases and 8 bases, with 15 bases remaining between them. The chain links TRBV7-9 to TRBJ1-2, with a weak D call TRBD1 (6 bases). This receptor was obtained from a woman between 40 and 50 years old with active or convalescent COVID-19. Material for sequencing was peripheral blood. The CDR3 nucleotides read TGTGCCAGCAGCCCACAGGGCCCATACGGCTACACCTTC. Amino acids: CASSPQGPYGYTF.